This is a list of T cell receptor beta chains from one sample in a study of T cell responses to AZD1222 COVID-19 vaccine. Data came from immunoSEQ multiplex PCR; TCRdb stores just in-frame clones and leaves some out. The repertoire holds 180,000 or so clones, with 90% as singletons. The material was peripheral blood, obtained 28 days after the second dose of the MenACWY control vaccine. These receptors were obtained from an adult who received the MenACWY meningococcal vaccine as a control. Each CDR3 is given with its conserved first and last residue. The order of the fields is V gene, clone size, J gene, D gene, CDR3 protein, CDR3 DNA. A D gene is named only where the DNA matches it firmly. Size tells how often a clone was seen (once, few, many) or the class of an expanded clone, and some rows leave it out.

>TRBV7-8|NA|TRBJ2-7|NA
CASSFGFRREGRGHEQYF
TGTGCCAGCAGCTTCGGGTTTAGAAGGGAAGGTCGTGGCCACGAGCAGTACTTC
>TRBV10-1|NA|TRBJ1-2|NA
CASSDGRNNNYGYTF
TGCGCCAGCAGTGACGGACGGAACAATAACTATGGCTACACCTTC
>TRBV5-1|NA|TRBJ2-7|TRBD1
CASSPTGTGAYEQYF
TGCGCCAGCAGCCCTACCGGGACAGGAGCCTACGAGCAGTACTTC
>TRBV28|few|TRBJ1-1|TRBD1
CASTRDRQAFF
TGTGCCAGCACCAGGGACAGGCAAGCTTTCTTT
>TRBV24-1|NA|TRBJ2-2|NA
CATSGSPGGGTQANTGELFF
TGTGCCACCAGTGGTTCCCCCGGGGGTGGGACGCAGGCGAACACCGGGGAGCTGTTTTTT
>TRBV18|NA|TRBJ2-2|TRBD2
CASSPYTVAGGPNGELFF
TGTGCCAGCTCACCCTACACCGTTGCGGGAGGGCCAAACGGGGAGCTGTTTTTT
>TRBV27|NA|TRBJ1-1|NA
CASSFSPFFGNTEAFF
TGTGCCAGCAGTTTTTCCCCCTTCTTCGGGAACACTGAAGCTTTCTTT
>TRBV30|NA|TRBJ1-2|NA
CALHNYGYTF
TGTGCCTTGCACAACTATGGCTACACCTTC
>TRBV5-6|NA|TRBJ2-7|NA
CASSPGPIYEQYF
TGTGCCAGCAGCCCGGGACCCATCTACGAGCAGTACTTC
>TRBV19|NA|TRBJ1-2|NA
CASSIFPDTSAGYTF
TGTGCCAGTAGTATCTTCCCGGACACCTCAGCGGGCTACACCTTC
>TRBV2|NA|TRBJ1-5|NA
CASRIGPTWPQHF
TGTGCCAGCAGGATCGGCCCAACGTGGCCCCAGCATTTT
>TRBV5-8|NA|TRBJ1-5|NA
CASSLGGGGQPQHF
TGTGCCAGCTCCCTTGGGGGGGGTGGTCAGCCCCAGCATTTT
>TRBV29-1|NA|TRBJ2-5|NA
CSVHRSGDETQYF
TGCAGCGTTCATAGGTCCGGAGATGAGACCCAGTACTTC
>TRBV9|NA|TRBJ1-1|NA
CASSASGTHTEAFF
TGTGCCAGCAGCGCGTCGGGAACCCACACTGAAGCTTTCTTT
>TRBV30|NA|TRBJ2-1|NA
CAWSPLAEQFF
TGTGCCTGGAGCCCCTTGGCGGAGCAGTTCTTC
>TRBV5-4|NA|TRBJ2-5|TRBD1
CASSFRTGVKTQYF
TGTGCCAGCAGCTTCCGGACAGGGGTAAAGACCCAGTACTTC